This TCR beta chain was profiled in a study of post-analysis software for immune sequencing data. Study overall: Clinical courses comprised relapsing-remitting, secondary progressive and progressive-relapsing multiple sclerosis.

Trimming removed 10 bases at V and 0 bases at J, with 12 bases between. Germline CDR1 MDHEN, CDR2 SYDVKM. This CDR3 contains 14 residues. Note on this clonotype: As yet, its antigen is unknown.

Study observations and caveats: There was significantly lower normalized Chao1 diversity in multiple sclerosis patients than in controls. Relative to controls, patients had several TRBV segments at higher frequency, with TRBV5-6, TRBV5-1 and TRBV20-1 among these.

Unique molecular identifiers tagged the TCR beta cDNA libraries. One entry per CDR3 protein results from TCRdb running MiXCR on the PCR reads. The sample has 350,000 to 450,000 distinct CDR3 sequences, roughly 38% seen once. The sequencing input was blood. This sequence was found in a girl aged 2-10 years with multiple sclerosis. The chain is built from TRBV28 and TRBJ1-4; D remains unclear. CDR3 in DNA: TGTGCCACCTGCGGGTCCGCAACTAATGAAAAACTGTTTTTT. The encoded protein is CATCGSATNEKLFF.